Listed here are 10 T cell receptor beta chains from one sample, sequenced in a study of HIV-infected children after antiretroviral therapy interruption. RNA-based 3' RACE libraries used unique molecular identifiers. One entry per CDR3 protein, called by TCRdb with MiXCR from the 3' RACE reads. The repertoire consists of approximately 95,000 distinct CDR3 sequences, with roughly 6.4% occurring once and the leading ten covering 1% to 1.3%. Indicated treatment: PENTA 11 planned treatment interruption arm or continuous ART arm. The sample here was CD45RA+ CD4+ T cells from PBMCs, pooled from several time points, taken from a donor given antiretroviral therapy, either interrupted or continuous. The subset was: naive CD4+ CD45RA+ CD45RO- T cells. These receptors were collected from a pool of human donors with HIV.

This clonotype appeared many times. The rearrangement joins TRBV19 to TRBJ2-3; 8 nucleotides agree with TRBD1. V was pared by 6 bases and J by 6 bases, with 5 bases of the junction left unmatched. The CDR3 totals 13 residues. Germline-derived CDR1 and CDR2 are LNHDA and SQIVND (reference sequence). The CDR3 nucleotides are TGTGCCAGTAGGGACAGGGTCCAGGATACGCAGTATTTT. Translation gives CASRDRVQDTQYF.

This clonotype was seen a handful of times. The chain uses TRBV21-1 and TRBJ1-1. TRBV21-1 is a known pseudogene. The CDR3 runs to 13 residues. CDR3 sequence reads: CASSKALRAEAFF. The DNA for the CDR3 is TGTGCCAGCAGCAAAGCGCTGCGGGCTGAAGCTTTCTTT.

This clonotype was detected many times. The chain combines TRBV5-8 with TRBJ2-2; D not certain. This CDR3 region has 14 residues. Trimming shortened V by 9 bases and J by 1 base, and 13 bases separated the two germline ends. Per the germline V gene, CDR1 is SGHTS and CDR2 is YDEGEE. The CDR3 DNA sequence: TGTGCCACCCCGTCTACCCAGAACACCGGGGAGCTGTTTTTT. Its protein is CATPSTQNTGELFF.

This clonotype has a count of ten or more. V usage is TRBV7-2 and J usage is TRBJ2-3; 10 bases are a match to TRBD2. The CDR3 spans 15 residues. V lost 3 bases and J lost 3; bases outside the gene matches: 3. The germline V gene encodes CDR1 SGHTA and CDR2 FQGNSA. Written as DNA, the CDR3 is TGTGCCAGCAGCTTTGGTAGCGGGGGGACAGATACGCAGTATTTT. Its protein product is CASSFGSGGTDTQYF. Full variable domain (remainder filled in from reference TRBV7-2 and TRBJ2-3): GAGVSQSPSNKVTEKGKDVELRCDPISGHTALYWYRQSLGQGLEFLIYFQGNSAPDKSGLPSDRFSAERTGGSVSTLTIQRTQQEDSAVYLCASSFGSGGTDTQYFGPGTRLTVL.

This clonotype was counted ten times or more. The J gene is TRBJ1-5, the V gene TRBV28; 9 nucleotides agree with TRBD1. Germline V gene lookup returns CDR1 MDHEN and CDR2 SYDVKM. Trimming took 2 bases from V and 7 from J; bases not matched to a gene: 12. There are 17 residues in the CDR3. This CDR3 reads CASSLRSYRGLRQPQHF. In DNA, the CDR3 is TGTGCCAGCAGTTTAAGGTCGTACAGGGGGCTTCGGCAGCCCCAGCATTTT.

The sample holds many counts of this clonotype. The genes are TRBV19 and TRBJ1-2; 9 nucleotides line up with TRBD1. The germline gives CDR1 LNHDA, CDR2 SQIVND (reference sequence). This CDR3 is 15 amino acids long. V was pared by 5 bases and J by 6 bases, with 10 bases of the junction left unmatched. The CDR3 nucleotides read TGTGCCAGTAGTCAAGATTTTACAGGGGGCGATGGCTACACCTTC. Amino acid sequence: CASSQDFTGGDGYTF.

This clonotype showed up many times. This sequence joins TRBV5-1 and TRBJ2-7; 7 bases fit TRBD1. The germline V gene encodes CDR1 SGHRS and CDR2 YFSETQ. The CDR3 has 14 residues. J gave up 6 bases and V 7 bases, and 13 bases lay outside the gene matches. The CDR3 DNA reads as TGCGCCAGCCGCCTGGGACAGAATATGCTCGAGCAGTACTTC. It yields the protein CASRLGQNMLEQYF. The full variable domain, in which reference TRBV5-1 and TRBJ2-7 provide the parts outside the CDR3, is KAGVTQTPRYLIKTRGQQVTLSCSPISGHRSVSWYQQTPGQGLQFLFEYFSETQRNKGNFPGRFSGRQFSNSRSEMNVSTLELGDSALYLCASRLGQNMLEQYFGPGTRLTVT.

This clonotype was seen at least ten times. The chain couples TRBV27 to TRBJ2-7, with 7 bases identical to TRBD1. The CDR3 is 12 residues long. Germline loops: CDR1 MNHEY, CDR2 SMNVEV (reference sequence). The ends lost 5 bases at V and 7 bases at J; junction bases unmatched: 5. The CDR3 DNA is TGTGCCAGCAGTGAGTACAGGGGTGAGCAGTACTTC. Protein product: CASSEYRGEQYF.

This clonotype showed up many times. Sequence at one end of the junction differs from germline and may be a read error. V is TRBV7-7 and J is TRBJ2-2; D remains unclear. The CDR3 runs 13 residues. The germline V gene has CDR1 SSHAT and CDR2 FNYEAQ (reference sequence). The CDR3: CASSLVTSGELFF. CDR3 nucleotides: TGTGCTAGCAGCTTAGTCACATCCGGGGAGCTGTTTTTT.

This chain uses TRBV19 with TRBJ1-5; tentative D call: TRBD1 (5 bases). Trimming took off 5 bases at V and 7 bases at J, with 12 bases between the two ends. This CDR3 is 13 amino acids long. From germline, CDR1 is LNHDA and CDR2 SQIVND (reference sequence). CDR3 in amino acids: CASSDPTAQPQHF. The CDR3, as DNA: TGTGCCAGTAGTGATCCGACAGCCCAGCCCCAGCATTTT.